This TCR beta chain emerged from a study of blood T cell repertoires in COVID-19. Looking at the study overall: Sites across the United States, Italy and Spain contributed samples from acute and convalescent COVID-19. Nucleic acid was either cDNA or gDNA, and it came from T cells, B-cell-depleted T cells, or PBMCs.

Methods used by the authors: Amplification of reference gene primers provided the estimated nucleated cell counts. Produced via immunoSEQ multiplex PCR; TCRdb's table is partial and in-frame only. That table furnishes V, J and clone size, whereas the DNA furnished D and trimming. The sample includes a few hundred thousand clones, around 90% of them seen just once. After removal of 4 bases from V and 5 bases from J, the junction contained 6 bases not matched to a gene. The CDR3 is made up of 14 amino acids. Germline CDR1 and CDR2: SGHNT and YYREEE (reference sequence). The sequence came from a human donor in a cohort sampled during active COVID-19. The V gene is TRBV5-4, the J gene TRBJ2-1; 7 bases are a match to TRBD2. Material: peripheral blood. This CDR3 reads CASSRGGGNNEQFF. CDR3 bases: TGTGCCAGCAGCCGCGGCGGGGGAAACAATGAGCAGTTCTTC.